These T cell receptor beta chains were read from a single sample in a study of radiotherapy plus CTLA-4 blockade in lung cancer. Assay: immunoSEQ multiplex PCR; the TCRdb copy retains only in-frame clones and omits some. Counted here are roughly 98,000 clones, approximately 85% occurring once; the ten biggest clones make up 3% to 4%. Source: peripheral blood, taken from a patient treated with radiotherapy plus ipilimumab. The origin of the receptors is a human donor with non-small cell lung cancer who had a partial response to radiotherapy plus ipilimumab. The CDR3 runs from the conserved cysteine through the conserved F or W. A D gene is named only where the DNA matches it firmly. For some rows the clone size is stated as once, few or many, or as a class when expanded; others skip it.

>TRBD1|TRBV6-1|-|TRBJ2-2
CASRDRLNTGELFF
TGTGCCAGCAGGGACAGGTTGAACACCGGGGAGCTGTTTTTT
>TRBD1|TRBV29-1|-|TRBJ1-6
CSVRQGSSPLHF
TGCAGCGTACGACAGGGCTCTTCACCCCTCCACTTT
>TRBD1|TRBV4-1|-|TRBJ1-1
CASSQGDRGFTEAFF
TGCGCCAGCAGCCAGGGGGACAGGGGCTTTACTGAAGCTTTCTTT
>TRBD2|TRBV5-4|-|TRBJ2-7
CASSLGGGAGGTYEQYF
TGTGCCAGCAGCTTGGGGGGGGGAGCGGGTGGGACCTACGAGCAGTACTTC
>TRBD2|TRBV5-1|-|TRBJ2-7
CASSLGSGRTSYEQYF
TGCGCCAGCAGCTTGGGTAGCGGGAGGACGTCCTACGAGCAGTACTTC
>-|TRBV7-9|-|TRBJ2-7
CASSIPGEEKQYF
TGTGCCAGCAGCATCCCGGGGGAGGAAAAGCAGTACTTC
>-|TRBV5-6|-|TRBJ2-5
CASSFYRAEETQYF
TGTGCCAGCAGCTTCTACAGGGCAGAAGAGACCCAGTACTTC
>-|TRBV15|once|TRBJ2-2
CATSRPWRDTGELFF
TGTGCCACCAGCAGACCCTGGAGGGACACCGGGGAGCTGTTTTTT
>-|TRBV28|-|TRBJ1-2
CASSSPDTLYGYTF
TGTGCCAGCAGTTCCCCGGACACACTCTATGGCTACACCTTC
>TRBD2|TRBV2|-|TRBJ2-5
CASSSGTSGTQETQYF
TGTGCCAGCAGCTCCGGGACTAGCGGGACCCAAGAGACCCAGTACTTC
>TRBD2|TRBV18|-|TRBJ2-1
CASSSSGGYYNEQFF
TGTGCCAGCTCCTCTAGCGGGGGATACTACAATGAGCAGTTCTTC
>TRBD1|TRBV5-4|-|TRBJ1-1
CASSKGGTESEAFF
TGTGCCAGCAGCAAAGGAGGGACAGAGAGTGAAGCTTTCTTT
>TRBD2|TRBV2|once|TRBJ2-1
CASSGLAGVDEQFF
TGTGCCAGCAGTGGACTAGCGGGAGTGGATGAGCAGTTCTTC
>-|TRBV5-1|-|TRBJ1-4
CASSRTRQNNEKLFF
TGCGCCAGCAGCCGTACCCGACAGAATAATGAAAAACTGTTTTTT
>-|TRBV7-9|-|TRBJ2-7
CASSLAGLGAYEQYF
TGTGCCAGCAGCTTAGCTGGGCTAGGGGCCTACGAGCAGTACTTC
>TRBD1|TRBV28|-|TRBJ1-4
CASSLFRQGNEKLFF
TGTGCCAGCAGTTTGTTTAGACAGGGGAATGAAAAACTGTTTTTT
>-|TRBV25-1|-|TRBJ1-3
CASSESKQGRTIYF
TGTGCCAGCAGTGAAAGTAAGCAGGGTCGCACCATATATTTT
>-|TRBV19|-|TRBJ2-3
CASSIGGGTDTQYF
TGTGCCAGTAGTATAGGGGGCGGCACAGATACGCAGTATTTT
>-|TRBV11-1|once|TRBJ2-7
CASSLRRDPVSYEQYF
TGTGCCAGCAGCTTACGGAGGGACCCTGTATCCTACGAGCAGTACTTC
>-|TRBV30|once|TRBJ2-5
CAWSLGLQETQYF
TGTGCCTGGAGTTTGGGCCTCCAAGAGACCCAGTACTTC
>-|TRBV10-3|few|TRBJ2-7
CATTLDLSYEQYF
TGTGCCACTACCTTGGACTTGTCCTACGAGCAGTACTTC
>-|TRBV19|-|TRBJ1-5
CASTDRGRNQPQHF
TGTGCCAGTACAGACCGAGGGCGAAATCAGCCCCAGCATTTT
>-|TRBV6-5|-|TRBJ2-1
CASRDSFSYNEQFF
TGTGCCAGCAGGGACTCCTTCTCCTACAATGAGCAGTTCTTC
>-|TRBV2|-|TRBJ2-7
CASSGSRVNGEQYF
TGTGCCAGCAGTGGCAGCAGGGTAAACGGCGAGCAGTACTTC
>TRBD1|TRBV6-1|-|TRBJ1-4
CASRQGGFNEKLFF
TGTGCCAGCAGGCAAGGGGGCTTTAATGAAAAACTGTTTTTT
>-|TRBV9|few|TRBJ1-4
CASSVGPAGATNEKLFF
TGTGCCAGCAGCGTAGGCCCCGCGGGTGCGACTAATGAAAAACTGTTTTTT
>-|TRBV7-6|-|TRBJ2-7
CASSSERGYEQYF
TGTGCCAGCAGCTCCGAACGCGGTTACGAGCAGTACTTC
>-|TRBV7-2|few|TRBJ1-1
CASSTGSLVAFF
TGTGCCAGCAGTACAGGGTCCTTGGTGGCTTTCTTT
>-|TRBV7-9|-|TRBJ2-7
CASSLGSTTILGVEQYF
TGTGCCAGCAGCTTAGGTTCCACGACTATCCTCGGGGTCGAGCAGTACTTC
>-|TRBV5-3|-|TRBJ2-1
CARSFLGAVSNEQFF
TGTGCCAGAAGCTTCTTGGGAGCTGTTTCCAATGAGCAGTTCTTC
>TRBD1|TRBV5-1|-|TRBJ2-5
CASSGPGQYQETQYF
TGCGCCAGCAGCGGACCGGGACAGTACCAAGAGACCCAGTACTTC
>TRBD2|TRBV19|-|TRBJ2-3
CASSITGTSITDTQYF
TGTGCCAGTAGTATAACCGGGACTAGCATTACAGATACGCAGTATTTT
>-|TRBV27|-|TRBJ2-7
CASSLKPGYDAYEQYF
TGTGCCAGCAGTCTCAAACCGGGTTACGATGCCTACGAGCAGTACTTC
>TRBD2|TRBV5-1|-|TRBJ2-7
CASAGTSGTGEQYF
TGCGCCAGCGCTGGGACTAGCGGGACCGGGGAGCAGTACTTC
>-|TRBV20-1|-|TRBJ2-7
CSARHTYEQYF
TGCAGTGCCCGACACACCTACGAGCAGTACTTC
>-|TRBV5-1|-|TRBJ2-7
CASSLVMGQVYEQYF
TGCGCCAGCAGCTTGGTTATGGGACAAGTCTACGAGCAGTACTTC
>TRBD2|TRBV15|-|TRBJ2-3
CATSRDQRIAGVWGTDTQYF
TGTGCCACCAGCAGAGATCAGAGGATAGCGGGAGTTTGGGGCACAGATACGCAGTATTTT
>TRBD1|TRBV4-1|-|TRBJ2-3
CASGSYRGRGDTQYF
TGCGCCAGCGGGTCCTACAGGGGTCGGGGAGATACGCAGTATTTT
>TRBD1|TRBV13|-|TRBJ2-2
CASSPGIDRGELFF
TGTGCCAGCAGCCCTGGTATCGACAGGGGAGAGCTGTTTTTT
>-|TRBV6-6|once|TRBJ1-4
CASSYPRGSGEKLFF
TGTGCCAGCAGTTACCCGAGAGGGAGTGGAGAAAAACTGTTTTTT
>-|TRBV27|-|TRBJ1-1
CASSFRGGMAEAFF
TGTGCCAGCAGTTTCCGGGGGGGGATGGCTGAAGCTTTCTTT
>TRBD1|TRBV23-1|-|TRBJ2-7
CASSHPDRAPPGEQYF
TGCGCCAGCAGTCATCCGGACAGGGCCCCTCCGGGCGAGCAGTACTTC
>TRBD2|TRBV11-1|-|TRBJ2-5
CASSPRLAGGIETQYF
TGTGCCAGCAGCCCCAGACTAGCGGGAGGGATAGAGACCCAGTACTTC
>-|TRBV5-1|-|TRBJ1-5
CASSLEGGYNQPQHF
TGCGCCAGCAGCTTGGAAGGGGGATACAATCAGCCCCAGCATTTT
>-|TRBV28|-|TRBJ2-7
CASSLAATGGRSYEQYF
TGTGCCAGCAGCTTGGCCGCTACGGGGGGCCGATCCTACGAGCAGTACTTC
>TRBD1|TRBV6-1|-|TRBJ1-1
CASRITGDTEAFF
TGTGCCAGCAGAATTACAGGGGACACTGAAGCTTTCTTT
>TRBD1|TRBV5-5|-|TRBJ1-5
CASSVTGRSQPQHF
TGTGCCAGCAGCGTGACAGGGAGAAGTCAGCCCCAGCATTTT
>TRBD1|TRBV5-1|few|TRBJ1-4
CASSPQGVTNEKLFF
TGCGCCAGCAGCCCCCAGGGGGTCACTAATGAAAAACTGTTTTTT
>-|TRBV28|-|TRBJ1-1
CASSFYPGQAFF
TGTGCCAGCAGTTTCTATCCAGGGCAAGCTTTCTTT
>-|TRBV7-3|-|TRBJ2-2
CASSPGTGELFF
TGTGCCAGCAGCCCAGGGACCGGGGAGCTGTTTTTT